This T cell receptor (beta chain) was sequenced for a study of response to subunit inactivated influenza vaccine. From the RT-PCR reads, TCRdb called clonotypes with MiXCR, one entry per CDR3 protein. The table has around 790,000 distinct CDR3 sequences, around 21% seen once. Study outcomes and limitations: The authors put forward the suggestion that each seasonal influenza vaccination may bring in only a limited number of new T cells.

Trimming left V 0 bases short and J 2 bases short, with 17 bases between. There are 17 residues in the CDR3. Per germline, CDR1 LGHNA and CDR2 YSLEER. Remarks on this clonotype: Its antigen remains unidentified.

This sequence originates from a man aged 45-65 years who received an inactivated influenza vaccine. The sequenced sample was PBMCs from blood, obtained 5 days after vaccination. The V call is TRBV4-3, the J call TRBJ2-7; possible D gene TRBD2, 6 bases. DNA of the CDR3: TGCGCCAGCAGCCAAGATGCGGGGCAGACCCAAACCTACGAGCAGTACTTC. Translated: CASSQDAGQTQTYEQYF.